This TCR beta chain is from a study of blood T cell repertoires in COVID-19. In the source study's methods: Estimated nucleated cell counts came from reference gene primer amplification. Data came from immunoSEQ multiplex PCR; TCRdb stores just in-frame clones and leaves some out. V, J and clone size were drawn from that table, and D and trimming were deduced from the DNA. The table includes roughly 280,000 clones, 70% to 90% detected once. The CDR3 covers 15 residues. V shed 0 bases and J shed 2 bases, with 9 bases lying between them. The germline V gene encodes CDR1 KGHSH and CDR2 LQKENI. This TCR was sampled from a woman under 40 with acute COVID-19. What was sequenced was PBMCs or T cells enriched from blood (not recorded which). V is TRBV18 and J is TRBJ2-3; D gene uncertain. The CDR3 region is CASSPPHDFTDTQYF. The CDR3 coding sequence is TGTGCCAGCTCACCACCGCACGACTTCACAGATACGCAGTATTTT.